The TCR beta chain under discussion was sequenced for a study of Ad26.COV2.S vaccination and SARS-CoV-2 variants. Study-wide background: By the intramuscular route, Ad26.COV2.S was given once, or twice 56 days apart.

Treatment here: over 15 received Ad26.COV2.S at low or high dose, single or two shots; 5 received placebo; per-sample allocation not given. Collection of samples fell on day 63 after the first vaccine or placebo injection. Donation came from an adult in Boston who was aged 18-55 years. Study-wide points: The placebo group had lower spike-specific TCR breadth than the vaccine recipients did. Reportedly, after vaccination the spike-specific CD8+ and CD4+ T cell responses displayed substantial breadth.

The protocol was immunoSEQ multiplex PCR, while the TCRdb copy is restricted to in-frame clones and leaves out a portion. The table includes about 680,000 clones, roughly 90% detected once. Concerning this clone: The antigen remains undetermined.

The CDR3 runs 13 residues. Germline-derived CDR1 and CDR2 are LNHDA and SQIVND (reference sequence). Between the trimmed V and J ends, which lost 6 bases and 3 bases, there was a span of 12 bases. The sequence derives from a person between 18 and 60 years old who received the Ad26.COV2.S COVID-19 vaccine or a placebo. Here the sequenced sample was peripheral blood, taken in a trial of Ad26.COV2.S vaccine versus placebo. The chain combines TRBV19 with TRBJ2-7, with D perhaps TRBD1 (6 bases). CDR3 coding DNA: TGTGCCAGTAGCGGGGACACCTACTACGAGCAGTACTTC. This gives the protein CASSGDTYYEQYF.